This T cell receptor beta chain was documented in a study of blood T cell repertoires in COVID-19. At the level of the study: T cells, B-cell-depleted T cells, or PBMCs supplied cDNA or gDNA.

Per germline, CDR1 SNHLY and CDR2 FYNNEI. This CDR3 contains 14 residues. V gave up 3 bases and J gave up 0 bases; unmatched junction bases: 1. Sequencing used immunoSEQ multiplex PCR; TCRdb keeps in-frame clones, though not all of them. Here the sample spans under 500,000 clones, 85% to 90% being singletons. Sample: PBMCs or T cells enriched from blood (not recorded which). The V and J genes are TRBV2 and TRBJ2-7; TRBD1 aligns across 8 bases. The TCR sequence derives from a man younger than 45 who had recovered from COVID-19. This CDR3 reads CASSETGVSYEQYF. Written as DNA, the CDR3 is TGTGCCAGCAGTGAGACAGGGGTCTCCTACGAGCAGTACTTC.